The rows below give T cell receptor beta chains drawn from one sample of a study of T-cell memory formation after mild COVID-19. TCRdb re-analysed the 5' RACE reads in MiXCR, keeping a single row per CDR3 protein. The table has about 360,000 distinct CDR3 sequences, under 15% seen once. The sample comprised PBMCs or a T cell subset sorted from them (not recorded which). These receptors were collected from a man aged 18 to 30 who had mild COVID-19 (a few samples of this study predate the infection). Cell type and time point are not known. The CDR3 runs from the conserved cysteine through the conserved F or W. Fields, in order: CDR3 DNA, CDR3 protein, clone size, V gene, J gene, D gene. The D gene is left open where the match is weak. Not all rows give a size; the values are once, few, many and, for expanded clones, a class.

CDR3nt: TGCGCCAGCAGCCAACAGACAGCATCATCTGGAAACACCATATATTTT
CDR3aa: CASSQQTASSGNTIYF
abundance: few
v_gene: TRBV4-3
j_gene: TRBJ1-3
d_gene: -

CDR3nt: TGCAGCGTTACAGGGGCCCCAGATCAGCCCCAGCATTTT
CDR3aa: CSVTGAPDQPQHF
abundance: few
v_gene: TRBV29-1
j_gene: TRBJ1-5
d_gene: TRBD1

CDR3nt: TGCGCCAGCAGCTTGGCACTAGCCTTTTACACAGATACGCAGTATTTT
CDR3aa: CASSLALAFYTDTQYF
abundance: -
v_gene: TRBV5-1
j_gene: TRBJ2-3
d_gene: -

CDR3nt: TGTGCCAGTAGTGGAGGGTCTACAGGGTCGCCAGATACGCAGTATTTT
CDR3aa: CASSGGSTGSPDTQYF
abundance: -
v_gene: TRBV19
j_gene: TRBJ2-3
d_gene: -

CDR3nt: TGTGCCAGCAGCCTGAAATGGAATGAAAAACTGTTTTTT
CDR3aa: CASSLKWNEKLFF
abundance: many
v_gene: TRBV7-2
j_gene: TRBJ1-4
d_gene: -

CDR3nt: TGCGCCAGCAGCTTGGGAAGGGGCGAAGCAACTAATGAAAAACTGTTTTTT
CDR3aa: CASSLGRGEATNEKLFF
abundance: -
v_gene: TRBV5-1
j_gene: TRBJ1-4
d_gene: -

CDR3nt: TGTGCCAGCAGTTATAACGAACAGGGCTACAATCAGCCCCAGCATTTT
CDR3aa: CASSYNEQGYNQPQHF
abundance: -
v_gene: TRBV6-2/TRBV6-3
j_gene: TRBJ1-5
d_gene: -

CDR3nt: TGTGCCAACAAACAGGGCGAGAACACTGAAGCTTTCTTT
CDR3aa: CANKQGENTEAFF
abundance: -
v_gene: TRBV18
j_gene: TRBJ1-1
d_gene: -

CDR3nt: TGTGCCAGCAGCCCCCAGGGCGCAAAGTACCAAGAGACCCAGTACTTC
CDR3aa: CASSPQGAKYQETQYF
abundance: -
v_gene: TRBV7-6
j_gene: TRBJ2-5
d_gene: -

CDR3nt: TGCAGTGCCTCGACACATCCCACCGGGGAGCTGTTTTTT
CDR3aa: CSASTHPTGELFF
abundance: -
v_gene: TRBV20-1
j_gene: TRBJ2-2
d_gene: -

CDR3nt: TGCAGCGTTGACCGCCCGTTTAGCTCCTACAATGAGCAGTTCTTC
CDR3aa: CSVDRPFSSYNEQFF
abundance: -
v_gene: TRBV29-1
j_gene: TRBJ2-1
d_gene: -

CDR3nt: TGTGCCAGCAGGCCCTCCTATGCGGGTAGCACCGGGGAGCTGTTTTTT
CDR3aa: CASRPSYAGSTGELFF
abundance: many
v_gene: TRBV12-3/TRBV12-4
j_gene: TRBJ2-2
d_gene: -

CDR3nt: TGTGCCAGCAGCGTAGACTGGGGTAGAGATACGCAGTATTTT
CDR3aa: CASSVDWGRDTQYF
abundance: -
v_gene: TRBV9
j_gene: TRBJ2-3
d_gene: -

CDR3nt: TGTGCCAGCAGCCAAGCTCGAGGAGGCGAAGATTCCGGGGAGCTGTTTTTT
CDR3aa: CASSQARGGEDSGELFF
abundance: few
v_gene: TRBV14
j_gene: TRBJ2-2
d_gene: -

CDR3nt: TGTGCTAGTGGGCCCACAGGGTCCCCAGATACGCAGTATTTT
CDR3aa: CASGPTGSPDTQYF
abundance: -
v_gene: TRBV12-5
j_gene: TRBJ2-3
d_gene: -

CDR3nt: TGTGCCAGTGCCCTCACGACAGTCAATCAGCCCCAGCATTTT
CDR3aa: CASALTTVNQPQHF
abundance: -
v_gene: TRBV27
j_gene: TRBJ1-5
d_gene: -

CDR3nt: TGTGCCAGCAGTTCGACGCCCGAGCAGTACTTC
CDR3aa: CASSSTPEQYF
abundance: -
v_gene: TRBV7-7
j_gene: TRBJ2-7
d_gene: -

CDR3nt: TGTGCCACCAGCAGCAGGCCGACTAGCGGGGGGGAGGCCCAGTACTTC
CDR3aa: CATSSRPTSGGEAQYF
abundance: few
v_gene: TRBV15
j_gene: TRBJ2-5
d_gene: TRBD2

CDR3nt: TGTGCCAGCAGCACAGGGCGCCAATTGACCTACGAGCAGTACTTC
CDR3aa: CASSTGRQLTYEQYF
abundance: -
v_gene: TRBV11-2
j_gene: TRBJ2-7
d_gene: -

CDR3nt: TGTGCCAGCAAGGGGGGCACCTATGGCTACACCTTC
CDR3aa: CASKGGTYGYTF
abundance: -
v_gene: TRBV2
j_gene: TRBJ1-2
d_gene: -

CDR3nt: TGTGCCAGCAGGTCAACTAGCGGGGGCTGGGGGACCCAGTACTTC
CDR3aa: CASRSTSGGWGTQYF
abundance: many
v_gene: TRBV5-6
j_gene: TRBJ2-5
d_gene: TRBD2

CDR3nt: TGTGCCAGCAGCTTCAGGGGAAGTAATGAGCAGTTCTTC
CDR3aa: CASSFRGSNEQFF
abundance: many
v_gene: TRBV7-2
j_gene: TRBJ2-1
d_gene: -

CDR3nt: TGTGCCAGCAGCTCCATCTGGGGACTAGTCGGCCACCGGGAGCTGTTTTTT
CDR3aa: CASSSIWGLVGHRELFF
abundance: -
v_gene: TRBV7-2
j_gene: TRBJ2-2
d_gene: TRBD2

CDR3nt: TGCAGCGTTGCAGTCAGGAGACTAGCGGCGGGCAATGAGCAGTTCTTC
CDR3aa: CSVAVRRLAAGNEQFF
abundance: few
v_gene: TRBV29-1
j_gene: TRBJ2-1
d_gene: TRBD2

CDR3nt: TGCGCCAGCAGCTTGAACGTCCGGGGGAACACTGAAGCTTTCTTT
CDR3aa: CASSLNVRGNTEAFF
abundance: -
v_gene: TRBV5-1
j_gene: TRBJ1-1
d_gene: -

CDR3nt: TGTGCCAGCAGGGCCGGGACAGCTAATTCAAAAAAGGCCCTCCACTTT
CDR3aa: CASRAGTANSKKALHF
abundance: few
v_gene: TRBV7-9
j_gene: TRBJ1-6
d_gene: TRBD1

CDR3nt: TGTGCCAGCAGTTACTCGGCGGCGGGACGCCAGGATACGCAGTATTTT
CDR3aa: CASSYSAAGRQDTQYF
abundance: few
v_gene: TRBV6-6
j_gene: TRBJ2-3
d_gene: -

CDR3nt: TGCAGCGTTGATCCGGAATATGGCTACACCTTC
CDR3aa: CSVDPEYGYTF
abundance: -
v_gene: TRBV29-1
j_gene: TRBJ1-2
d_gene: -

CDR3nt: TGTCCCAGCAGTTATGTCGGAGGCTCTGGAAACACCATATATTTT
CDR3aa: CPSSYVGGSGNTIYF
abundance: -
v_gene: TRBV2
j_gene: TRBJ1-3
d_gene: -

CDR3nt: TGTGCCAGCAGGCTAACAGGGGGCTATGGCTACACCTTC
CDR3aa: CASRLTGGYGYTF
abundance: -
v_gene: TRBV7-9
j_gene: TRBJ1-2
d_gene: TRBD1

CDR3nt: TGTGCCAGCAGTTACCTTAACGGGGCAGGGGACGGCTACACCTTC
CDR3aa: CASSYLNGAGDGYTF
abundance: few
v_gene: TRBV6-5
j_gene: TRBJ1-2
d_gene: -

CDR3nt: TGCGCCAGCAGTGAGTCGGGGTACGAGCAGTACTTC
CDR3aa: CASSESGYEQYF
abundance: many
v_gene: TRBV10-1
j_gene: TRBJ2-7
d_gene: -

CDR3nt: TGTGCCAGGTCCCGAGGGCGGGCCTCCACCGGGGAGCTGTTTTTT
CDR3aa: CARSRGRASTGELFF
abundance: -
v_gene: TRBV6-2/TRBV6-3
j_gene: TRBJ2-2
d_gene: -

CDR3nt: TGTGCCAGCAGGGGATTGGGAGAAAATTCACCCCTCCACTTT
CDR3aa: CASRGLGENSPLHF
abundance: -
v_gene: TRBV12-3/TRBV12-4
j_gene: TRBJ1-6
d_gene: -

CDR3nt: TGTGCCAGCAGTTTGGGCGGGGGGACCAAAAACATTCAGTACTTC
CDR3aa: CASSLGGGTKNIQYF
abundance: once
v_gene: TRBV12-3/TRBV12-4
j_gene: TRBJ2-4
d_gene: TRBD2

CDR3nt: TGTGCCAGCAGCGAGGGACAGGGAATACAAGAGACCCAGTACTTC
CDR3aa: CASSEGQGIQETQYF
abundance: many
v_gene: TRBV9
j_gene: TRBJ2-5
d_gene: TRBD1

CDR3nt: TGTGCCAGCAGCCGACCTTCTAGCGGGGGGCTTTTAAATGAGCAGTTCTTC
CDR3aa: CASSRPSSGGLLNEQFF
abundance: few
v_gene: TRBV6-5
j_gene: TRBJ2-1
d_gene: TRBD2

CDR3nt: TGTGCCAGTAGCGTGGGACACACCAACTATGGCTACACCTTC
CDR3aa: CASSVGHTNYGYTF
abundance: -
v_gene: TRBV19
j_gene: TRBJ1-2
d_gene: -

CDR3nt: TGTGCCAGCTATGGGTTCTCTGGAAACACCATATATTTT
CDR3aa: CASYGFSGNTIYF
abundance: -
v_gene: TRBV6-1
j_gene: TRBJ1-3
d_gene: -

CDR3nt: TGTGCCAGCAGCCCGGGAACAGGGCTTAGCACTGAAGCTTTCTTT
CDR3aa: CASSPGTGLSTEAFF
abundance: few
v_gene: TRBV7-3
j_gene: TRBJ1-1
d_gene: -

CDR3nt: TGTGCCAGCAGAAAGGACAGAGCCGAGACCCAGTACTTC
CDR3aa: CASRKDRAETQYF
abundance: few
v_gene: TRBV6-5
j_gene: TRBJ2-5
d_gene: -

CDR3nt: TGCGCCAGCAGCCTATCACAGGGGGCATCCGGGGAGCTGTTTTTT
CDR3aa: CASSLSQGASGELFF
abundance: -
v_gene: TRBV5-1
j_gene: TRBJ2-2
d_gene: TRBD1

CDR3nt: TGTGCCAGCTCACCCCCGGCAGTGGATTCTGAAGCTTTCTTT
CDR3aa: CASSPPAVDSEAFF
abundance: -
v_gene: TRBV18
j_gene: TRBJ1-1
d_gene: -

CDR3nt: TGTGCCAGCACCCCGGGGCGGGAGCTGTTTTTT
CDR3aa: CASTPGRELFF
abundance: few
v_gene: TRBV12-3/TRBV12-4
j_gene: TRBJ2-2
d_gene: -